This T cell receptor (beta chain) comes out of a study of T cell repertoires in cytomegalovirus infection. As for the study in general: Both a matching HLA type and CMV infection were indicated by public TCR beta signatures.

A single record per CDR3 protein comes from TCRdb applying MiXCR to the reads. The sample has about 500,000 distinct CDR3 sequences, roughly a third seen once. This clonotype was recorded at least ten times. Its antigen is not known. There are 17 residues in the CDR3. Germline-derived CDR1 and CDR2 are MNHNS and SASEGT. Trimming took 2 bases from V and 0 from J, leaving 17 bases between them. General study results and limits: The ex vivo response showed dominance by HLA-C-restricted CMV-specific TCR beta clonotypes. Based on cumulative public TCR beta family frequency, carriers of CMV plus the relevant HLA were identified.

Sample: cultured PBMCs, taken from culture after CMV antigen stimulation. The chain joins TRBV6-1 to TRBJ2-7; D possibly matches TRBD1 or TRBD2 (6 bases each). This receptor was taken from a human donor in good health (CMV status not recorded). Some clones in this sample may be carry-over from other donors' samples. DNA for the CDR3: TGTGCCAGCAGTGAACCAGGGGCGGCGGGGTACTCCTACGAGCAGTACTTC. Translation gives CASSEPGAAGYSYEQYF.